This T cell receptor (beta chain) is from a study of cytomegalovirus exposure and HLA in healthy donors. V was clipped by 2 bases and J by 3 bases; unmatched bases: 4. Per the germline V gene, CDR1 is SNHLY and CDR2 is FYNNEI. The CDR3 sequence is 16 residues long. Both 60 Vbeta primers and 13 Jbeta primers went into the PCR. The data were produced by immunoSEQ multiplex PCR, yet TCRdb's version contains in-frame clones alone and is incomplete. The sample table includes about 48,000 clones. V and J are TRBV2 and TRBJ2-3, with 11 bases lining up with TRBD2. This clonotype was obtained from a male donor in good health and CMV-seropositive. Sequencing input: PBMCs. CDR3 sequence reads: CASSETGLAATDTQYF. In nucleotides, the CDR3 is TGTGCCAGCAGTGAAACGGGACTAGCGGCTACAGATACGCAGTATTTT.